This paragraph reports one T cell receptor beta chain. Its cognate antigen is unknown. Findings and caveats of the study: Tumor-infiltrating Treg TCR alpha and beta sequences overlapped most with tumor naive CD4+ T cells, then blood naive.

TCRdb recomputed calls from the 5' RACE reads with MiXCR, one row per CDR3 protein. The sample shows approximately 60,000 distinct CDR3 sequences, around 28% of them seen only once. CDR1 is DFQATT, CDR2 SNEGSKA, per germline (reference sequence). The CDR3 consists of 14 residues. V was pared by 1 base and J by 5 bases, with 12 bases between. The clonotype comes from a female donor with breast cancer. The sequenced sample was tumor-infiltrating memory CD4+ T cells sorted from the breast tumor. Subset specified: memory CD4+ T cells, CD4+CD45RO+CD25-. The chain uses TRBV20-1 and TRBJ2-1, with D unclear. The CDR3 DNA reads TGCAGTGCTAGAGGTAGACTGGCGAACAATGAGCAGTTCTTC. It specifies CSARGRLANNEQFF.